This TCR beta chain was found in a study of T cells after yellow fever vaccination. Broader study findings: Only a minor proportion of clonotypes was detected across both CD4 and CD8 compartments. Abundant bulk-population clonotypes could contaminate the FACS-sorted repertoires.

The CDR3 is made up of 14 amino acids. V shed 4 bases and J shed 4 bases, with 14 bases lying between them. Germline V CDR1 and CDR2: SGHRS, YFSETQ. TCR cDNA, made by 5'RACE template switching, carried an added universal primer site and UMIs. TCRdb itself ran the 5' RACE reads through MiXCR, one entry per CDR3 protein. The sample shows about 340,000 distinct CDR3 sequences, about 4% of them seen only once. This clonotype occurred a few times. Its matching antigen is unknown. The chain uses TRBV5-1 and TRBJ1-1, with D hard to call. The TCR sequence derives from a young man who received the YFV17D yellow fever vaccine. This specimen was PBMCs, taken 5 days after the yellow fever booster vaccination. The CDR3 loop is CASSGRGGGTEAFF. As DNA, the CDR3 is TGCGCCAGCAGCGGTCGGGGAGGAGGCACTGAAGCTTTCTTT.